This T cell receptor (beta chain) was sequenced in a study of blood T cells in healthy people across ages. There are a few counts of this clonotype. Its antigen is not known. The CDR3 spans 13 residues. V lost 7 bases and J lost 12, with 16 bases in between. Whole-study findings and limits: Long-lived and aged donors differed, with more naive CD4+ cells and higher diversity in the long-lived.

Primed by a sample-barcoded 5' primer and a J-beta primer mix, a second PCR proceeded for 7 to 11 cycles. Each CDR3 protein gets one entry after TCRdb re-called the 5' RACE reads with MiXCR. The sample records around 1,500,000 distinct CDR3 sequences, roughly 27% being singletons. Specimen: blood. The V call is TRBV12-3 or TRBV12-4, the J call TRBJ1-6; D unresolved. This receptor was taken from a woman aged 25 to 45 in good health. CDR3 protein: CASILGGEGPLHF. The CDR3 DNA follows: TGTGCCAGCATCTTGGGCGGGGAAGGACCCCTCCACTTT.